This T cell receptor beta chain stems from a study of radiotherapy plus CTLA-4 blockade in lung cancer. Chemo-refractory metastatic non-small-cell lung cancer patients were treated with focal radiation plus CTLA-4 blockade with ipilimumab. Findings of the study overall: Alongside interferon-beta, early blood T cell clone dynamics were reportedly the best predictor of response. An expansion of tumor-derived TCR clones occurred in blood after radiotherapy plus ipilimumab.

As regards this clone: Its target is unknown.

Produced via immunoSEQ multiplex PCR; TCRdb's table is partial and in-frame only. The sample has about 85,000 clones, approximately 86% seen once; the top ten hold 2% to 2.5%. Sequenced here: peripheral blood, sampled from a patient treated with radiotherapy plus ipilimumab. This clonotype originated in a human donor with non-small cell lung cancer who had a partial response to radiotherapy plus ipilimumab.

In DNA form, the CDR3 reads TGTGCCAGCGGGACAGCCCTAGAGACCCAGTACTTC. This gives the protein CASGTALETQYF. V usage is TRBV18 and J usage is TRBJ2-5; 7 nucleotides align to TRBD1. V trimming: 8 bases; J trimming: 4 bases; junction bases outside the gene matches: 4. The CDR3 is made up of 12 amino acids. Looked up from germline, CDR1 is KGHSH and CDR2 is LQKENI.